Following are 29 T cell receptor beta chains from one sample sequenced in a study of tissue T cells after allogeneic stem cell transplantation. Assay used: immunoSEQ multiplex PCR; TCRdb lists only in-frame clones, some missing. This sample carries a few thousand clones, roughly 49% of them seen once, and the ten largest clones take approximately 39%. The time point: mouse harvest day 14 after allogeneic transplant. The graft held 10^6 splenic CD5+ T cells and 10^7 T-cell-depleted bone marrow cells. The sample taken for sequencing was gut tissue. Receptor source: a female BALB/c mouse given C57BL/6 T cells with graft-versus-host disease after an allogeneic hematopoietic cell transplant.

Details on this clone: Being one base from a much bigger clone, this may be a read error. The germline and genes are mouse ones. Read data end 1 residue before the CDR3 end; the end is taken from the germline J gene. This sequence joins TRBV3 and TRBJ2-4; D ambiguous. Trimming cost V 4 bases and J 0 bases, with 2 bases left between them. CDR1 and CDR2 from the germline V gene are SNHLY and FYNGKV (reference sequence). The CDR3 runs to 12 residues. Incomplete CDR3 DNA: TGTGCCAGCAGCTCTAGTCAAAACACCTTGTAC. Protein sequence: CASSSSQNTLY. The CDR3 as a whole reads CASSSSQNTLYF.

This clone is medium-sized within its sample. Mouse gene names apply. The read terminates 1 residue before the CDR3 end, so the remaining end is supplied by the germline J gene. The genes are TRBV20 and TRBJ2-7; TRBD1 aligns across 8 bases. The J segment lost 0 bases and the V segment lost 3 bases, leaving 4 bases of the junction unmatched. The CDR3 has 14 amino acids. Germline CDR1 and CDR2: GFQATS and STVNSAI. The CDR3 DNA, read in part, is TGTGGTGCTAGCCGGGACAGGAGCTCCTATGAACAGTAC. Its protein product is CGASRDRSSYEQY. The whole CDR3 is CGASRDRSSYEQYF.

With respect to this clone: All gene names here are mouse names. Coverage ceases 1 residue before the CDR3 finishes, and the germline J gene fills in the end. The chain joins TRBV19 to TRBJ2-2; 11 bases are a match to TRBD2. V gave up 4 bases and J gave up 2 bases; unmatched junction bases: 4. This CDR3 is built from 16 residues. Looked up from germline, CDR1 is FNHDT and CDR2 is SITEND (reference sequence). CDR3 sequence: CASSSLGGRNTGQLYF. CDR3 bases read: TGTGCCAGCAGTTCACTGGGGGGGCGCAACACCGGGCAGCTCTAC.

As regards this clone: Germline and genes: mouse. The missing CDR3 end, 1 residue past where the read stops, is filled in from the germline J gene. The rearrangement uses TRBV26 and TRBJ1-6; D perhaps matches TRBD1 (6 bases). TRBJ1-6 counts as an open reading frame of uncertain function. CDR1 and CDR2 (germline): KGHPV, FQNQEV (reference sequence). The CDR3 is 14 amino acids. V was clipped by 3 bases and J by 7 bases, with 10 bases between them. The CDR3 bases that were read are TGTGCCAGCAGTCTTGCAGGGGAGAATTCGCCCCTCTAC. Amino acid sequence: CASSLAGENSPLY. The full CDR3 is CASSLAGENSPLYF.

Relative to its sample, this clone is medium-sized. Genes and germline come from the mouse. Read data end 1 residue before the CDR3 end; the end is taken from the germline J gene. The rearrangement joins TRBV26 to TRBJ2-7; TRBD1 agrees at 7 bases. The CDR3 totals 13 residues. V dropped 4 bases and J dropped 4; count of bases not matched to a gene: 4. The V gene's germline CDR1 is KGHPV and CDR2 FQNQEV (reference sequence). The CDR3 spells CASSPPGQYEQYF. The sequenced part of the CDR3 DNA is TGTGCCAGCAGTCCCCCGGGACAGTATGAACAGTAC.

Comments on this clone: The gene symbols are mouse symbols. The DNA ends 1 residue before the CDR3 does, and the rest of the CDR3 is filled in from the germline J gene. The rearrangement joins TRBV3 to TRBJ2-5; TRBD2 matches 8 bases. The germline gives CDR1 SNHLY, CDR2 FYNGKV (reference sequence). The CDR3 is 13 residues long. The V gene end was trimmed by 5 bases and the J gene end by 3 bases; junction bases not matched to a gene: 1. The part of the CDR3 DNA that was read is TGTGCCAGCAGCCGGGACTGGCAAGACACCCAGTAC. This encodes CASSRDWQDTQY. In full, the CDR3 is CASSRDWQDTQYF.

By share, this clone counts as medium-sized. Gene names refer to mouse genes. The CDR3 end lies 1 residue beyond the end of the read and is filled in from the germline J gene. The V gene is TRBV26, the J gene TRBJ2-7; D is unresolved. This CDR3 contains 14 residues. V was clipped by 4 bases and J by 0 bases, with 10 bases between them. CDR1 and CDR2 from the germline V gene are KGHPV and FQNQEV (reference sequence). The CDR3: CASSQGSLSYEQYF. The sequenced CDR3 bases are TGTGCCAGCAGTCAGGGCAGTCTCTCCTATGAACAGTAC.

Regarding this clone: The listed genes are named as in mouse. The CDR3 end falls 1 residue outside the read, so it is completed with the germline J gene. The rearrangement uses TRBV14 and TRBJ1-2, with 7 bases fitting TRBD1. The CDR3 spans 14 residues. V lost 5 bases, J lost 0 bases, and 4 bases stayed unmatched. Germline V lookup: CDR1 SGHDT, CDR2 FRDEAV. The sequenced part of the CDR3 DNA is TGTGCCAGCAGCCGGGACAGTTCAAACTCCGACTACACC. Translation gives CASSRDSSNSDYT. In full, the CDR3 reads CASSRDSSNSDYTF.

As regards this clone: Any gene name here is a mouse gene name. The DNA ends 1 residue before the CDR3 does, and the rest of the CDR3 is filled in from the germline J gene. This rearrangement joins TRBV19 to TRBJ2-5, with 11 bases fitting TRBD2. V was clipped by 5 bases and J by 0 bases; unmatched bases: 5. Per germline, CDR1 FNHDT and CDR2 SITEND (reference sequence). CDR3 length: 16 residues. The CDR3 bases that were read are TGTGCCAGCAGCCGGGGACTGGGGGTTAACCAAGACACCCAGTAC. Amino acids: CASSRGLGVNQDTQY. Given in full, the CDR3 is CASSRGLGVNQDTQYF.

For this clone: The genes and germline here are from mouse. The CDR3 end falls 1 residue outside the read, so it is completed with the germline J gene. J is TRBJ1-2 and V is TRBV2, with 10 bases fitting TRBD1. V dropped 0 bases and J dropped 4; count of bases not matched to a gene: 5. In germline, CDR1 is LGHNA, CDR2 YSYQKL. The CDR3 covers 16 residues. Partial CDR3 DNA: TGTGCCAGCAGCCAAGACCGGGACAGGGGAGGCTCCGACTACACC. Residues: CASSQDRDRGGSDYT. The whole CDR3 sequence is CASSQDRDRGGSDYTF.

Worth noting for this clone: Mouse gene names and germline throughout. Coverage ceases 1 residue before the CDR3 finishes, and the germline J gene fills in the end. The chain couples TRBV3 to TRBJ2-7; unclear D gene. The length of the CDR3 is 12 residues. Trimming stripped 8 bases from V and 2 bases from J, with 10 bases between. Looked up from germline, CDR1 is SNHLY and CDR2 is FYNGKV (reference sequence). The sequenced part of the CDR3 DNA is TGTGCCAGCGGTGAACAAACCTATGAACAGTAC. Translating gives CASGEQTYEQY. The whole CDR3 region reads CASGEQTYEQYF.

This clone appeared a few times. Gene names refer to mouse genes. CDR3 DNA, as far as it was read: TGTGCCAGCAGAAGGGCCGGGGGCTATGCTGAGCAGTTC. Encoded protein: CASRRAGGYAEQF. Given in full, the CDR3 is CASRRAGGYAEQFF. The genes are TRBV13-1 and TRBJ2-1; TRBD1 or TRBD2 may be the D gene (5 bases each). The read ends 1 residue early relative to the CDR3; the germline J gene fills the gap. This CDR3 is built from 14 residues. V was cut by 5 bases and J by 3 bases, with 12 bases left in between. CDR1 is NSHNY, CDR2 SYGAGN, per germline.

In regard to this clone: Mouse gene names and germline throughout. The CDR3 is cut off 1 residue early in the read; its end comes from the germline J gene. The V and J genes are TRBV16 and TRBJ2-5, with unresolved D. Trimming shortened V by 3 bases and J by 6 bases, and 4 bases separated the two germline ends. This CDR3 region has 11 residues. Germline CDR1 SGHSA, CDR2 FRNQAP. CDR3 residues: CASSLGDTQYF. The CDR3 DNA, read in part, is TGTGCAAGCAGCTTGGGGGACACCCAGTAC.

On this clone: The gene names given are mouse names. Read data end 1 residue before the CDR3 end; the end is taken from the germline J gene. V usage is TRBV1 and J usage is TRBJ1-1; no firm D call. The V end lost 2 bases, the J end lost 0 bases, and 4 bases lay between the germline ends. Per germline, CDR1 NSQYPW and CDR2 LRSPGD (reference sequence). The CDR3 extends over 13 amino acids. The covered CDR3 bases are TGCACCTGCAGTGCAACAGCAAACACAGAAGTCTTC. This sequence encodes CTCSATANTEVF. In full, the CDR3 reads CTCSATANTEVFF.

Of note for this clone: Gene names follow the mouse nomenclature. CDR3 protein: CASGGGEVFF. The sequenced part of the CDR3 DNA is TGTGCCAGCGGGGGAGGGGAAGTCTTC. The rearrangement joins TRBV3 to TRBJ1-1; tentative D call: TRBD1 (5 bases). Coverage ceases 1 residue before the CDR3 finishes, and the germline J gene fills in the end. CDR1 and CDR2 (germline): SNHLY, FYNGKV (reference sequence). The CDR3 extends over 10 amino acids. V dropped 8 bases and J dropped 8 bases, with 9 bases sitting between them.

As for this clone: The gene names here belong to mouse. Partial CDR3 DNA: TGTGCCAGCAGCTCAGGACTGGGGGCTTATGAACAGTAC. It specifies CASSSGLGAYEQY. The whole CDR3 sequence reads CASSSGLGAYEQYF. The chain couples TRBV3 to TRBJ2-7, with 10 bases fitting TRBD2. The read stops 1 residue short of the end of the CDR3; the missing end is completed from the germline J gene. The CDR3 extends over 14 amino acids. The germline V gene encodes CDR1 SNHLY and CDR2 FYNGKV (reference sequence). V was clipped by 4 bases and J by 4 bases; unmatched bases: 4.

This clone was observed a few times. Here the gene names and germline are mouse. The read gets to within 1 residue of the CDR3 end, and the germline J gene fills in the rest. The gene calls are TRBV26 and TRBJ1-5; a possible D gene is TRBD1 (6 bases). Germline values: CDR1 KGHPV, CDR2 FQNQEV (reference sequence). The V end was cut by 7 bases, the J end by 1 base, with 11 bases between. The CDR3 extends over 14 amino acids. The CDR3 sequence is CASTPGTNNQAPLF. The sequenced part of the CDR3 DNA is TGTGCCAGCACCCCCGGGACAAACAACCAGGCTCCGCTT.

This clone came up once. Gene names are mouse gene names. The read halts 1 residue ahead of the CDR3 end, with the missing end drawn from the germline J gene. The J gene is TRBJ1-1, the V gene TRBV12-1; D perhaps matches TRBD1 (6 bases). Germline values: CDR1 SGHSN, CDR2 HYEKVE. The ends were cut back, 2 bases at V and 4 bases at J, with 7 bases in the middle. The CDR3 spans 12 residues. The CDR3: CASSHRVTEVFF. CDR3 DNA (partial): TGTGCCAGCTCTCACAGGGTCACAGAAGTCTTC.

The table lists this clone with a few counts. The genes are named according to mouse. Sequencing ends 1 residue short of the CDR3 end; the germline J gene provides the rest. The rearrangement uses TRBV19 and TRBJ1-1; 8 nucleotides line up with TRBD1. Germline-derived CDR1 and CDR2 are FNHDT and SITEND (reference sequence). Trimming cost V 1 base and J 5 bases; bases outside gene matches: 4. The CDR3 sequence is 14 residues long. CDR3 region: CASSITRQGTEVFF. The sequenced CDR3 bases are TGTGCCAGCAGTATAACGAGACAGGGGACAGAAGTCTTC.

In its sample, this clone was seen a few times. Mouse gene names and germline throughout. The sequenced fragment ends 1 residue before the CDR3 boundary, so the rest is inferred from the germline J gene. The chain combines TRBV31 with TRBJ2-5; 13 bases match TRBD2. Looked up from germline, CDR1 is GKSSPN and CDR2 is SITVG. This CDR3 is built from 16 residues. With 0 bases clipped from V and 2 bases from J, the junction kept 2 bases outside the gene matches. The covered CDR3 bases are TGTGCCTGGAGTCTAGGACTGGGGGGGCGCCAAGACACCCAGTAC. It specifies CAWSLGLGGRQDTQY. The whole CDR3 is CAWSLGLGGRQDTQYF.

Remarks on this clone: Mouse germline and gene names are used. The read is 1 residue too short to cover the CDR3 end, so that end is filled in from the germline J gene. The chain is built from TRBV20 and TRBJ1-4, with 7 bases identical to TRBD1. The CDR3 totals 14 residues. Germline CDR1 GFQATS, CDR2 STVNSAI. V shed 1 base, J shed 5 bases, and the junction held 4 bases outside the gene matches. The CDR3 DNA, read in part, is TGTGGTGCTAGGGCCGGGACAGCAAACGAAAGATTATTT. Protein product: CGARAGTANERLF. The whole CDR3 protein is CGARAGTANERLFF. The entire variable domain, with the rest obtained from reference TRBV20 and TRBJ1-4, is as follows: GALVYQYPRRTICKSGTSMRMECQAVGFQATSVAWYRQSPQKTFELIALSTVNSAIKYEQNFTQEKFPISHPNLSFSSMTVLNAYLEDRGLYLCGARAGTANERLFFGHGTKLSVL.

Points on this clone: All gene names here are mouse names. The CDR3: CASSPGLGGRGQDTQYF. The sequenced CDR3 bases are TGTGCCAGCAGTCCAGGACTGGGGGGTAGGGGCCAAGACACCCAGTAC. This chain links TRBV19 with TRBJ2-5; TRBD2 aligns across 11 bases. The read falls 1 residue short of the CDR3 end, and the missing part is taken from the germline J gene. Germline CDR1 FNHDT, CDR2 SITEND (reference sequence). The CDR3 spans 17 residues. With 4 bases clipped from V and 2 bases from J, the junction kept 9 bases outside the gene matches.

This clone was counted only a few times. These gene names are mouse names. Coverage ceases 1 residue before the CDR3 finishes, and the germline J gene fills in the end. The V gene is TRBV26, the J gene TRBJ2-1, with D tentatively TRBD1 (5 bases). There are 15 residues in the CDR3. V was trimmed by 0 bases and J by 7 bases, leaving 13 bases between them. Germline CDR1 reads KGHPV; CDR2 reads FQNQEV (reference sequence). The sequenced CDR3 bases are TGTGCCAGCAGTCTGTCGGGCCAGGGAGGAGCTGAGCAGTTC. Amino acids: CASSLSGQGGAEQF. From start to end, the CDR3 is CASSLSGQGGAEQFF.

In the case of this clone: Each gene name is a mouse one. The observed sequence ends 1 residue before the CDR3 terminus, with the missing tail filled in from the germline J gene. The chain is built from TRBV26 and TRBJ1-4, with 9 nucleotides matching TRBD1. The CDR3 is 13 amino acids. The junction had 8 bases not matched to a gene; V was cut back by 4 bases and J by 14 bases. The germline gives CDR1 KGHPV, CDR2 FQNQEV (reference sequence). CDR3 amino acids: CASSPRDRERLFF. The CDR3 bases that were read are TGTGCCAGCAGTCCCCGGGACAGGGAACGGTTATTT.

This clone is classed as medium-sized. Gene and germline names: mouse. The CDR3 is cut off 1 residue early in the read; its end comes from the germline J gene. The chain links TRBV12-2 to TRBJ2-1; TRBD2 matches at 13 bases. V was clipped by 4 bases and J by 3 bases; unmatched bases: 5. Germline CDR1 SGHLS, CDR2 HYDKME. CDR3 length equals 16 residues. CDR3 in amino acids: CASSGLGGRGYAEQFF. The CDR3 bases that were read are TGTGCCAGCTCCGGACTGGGGGGGCGAGGCTATGCTGAGCAGTTC.

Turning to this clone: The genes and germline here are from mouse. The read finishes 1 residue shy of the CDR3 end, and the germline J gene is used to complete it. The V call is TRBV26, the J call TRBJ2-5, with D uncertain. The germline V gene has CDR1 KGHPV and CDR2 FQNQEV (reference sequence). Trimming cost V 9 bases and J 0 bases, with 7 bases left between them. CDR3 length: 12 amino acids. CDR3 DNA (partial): TGTGCCAGTCACAATAACCAAGACACCCAGTAC. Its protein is CASHNNQDTQY. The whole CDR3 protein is CASHNNQDTQYF.

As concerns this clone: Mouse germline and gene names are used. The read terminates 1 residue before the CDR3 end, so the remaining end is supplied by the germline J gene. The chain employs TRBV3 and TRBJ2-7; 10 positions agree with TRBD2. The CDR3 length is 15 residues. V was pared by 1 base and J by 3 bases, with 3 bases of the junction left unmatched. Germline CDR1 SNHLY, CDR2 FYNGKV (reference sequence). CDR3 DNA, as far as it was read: TGTGCCAGCAGCTTAGGAGGGACTGGGGTCTATGAACAGTAC. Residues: CASSLGGTGVYEQY. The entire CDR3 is CASSLGGTGVYEQYF.

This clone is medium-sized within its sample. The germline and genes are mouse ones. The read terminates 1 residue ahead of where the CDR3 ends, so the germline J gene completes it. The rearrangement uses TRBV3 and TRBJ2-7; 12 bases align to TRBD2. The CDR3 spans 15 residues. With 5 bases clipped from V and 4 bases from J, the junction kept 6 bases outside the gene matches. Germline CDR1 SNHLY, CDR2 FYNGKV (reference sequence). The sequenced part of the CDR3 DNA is TGTGCCAGCAGCCCGGGACTGGGGGGCCCATATGAACAGTAC. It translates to CASSPGLGGPYEQY. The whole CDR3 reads CASSPGLGGPYEQYF.

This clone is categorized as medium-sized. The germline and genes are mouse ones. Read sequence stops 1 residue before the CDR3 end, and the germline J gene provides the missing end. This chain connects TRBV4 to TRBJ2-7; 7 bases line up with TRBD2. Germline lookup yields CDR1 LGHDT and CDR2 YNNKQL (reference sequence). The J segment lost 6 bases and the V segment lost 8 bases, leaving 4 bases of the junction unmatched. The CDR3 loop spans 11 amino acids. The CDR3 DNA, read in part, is TGTGCCAGCTTGGGGGGAAGTGAACAGTAC. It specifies CASLGGSEQY. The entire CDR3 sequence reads CASLGGSEQYF.